Included here is one TCR beta chain sequence, with context. Participants' reported clinical history set cohort assignment. This entry belongs to a study of blood T cell repertoires in COVID-19. The protocol was immunoSEQ multiplex PCR, while the TCRdb copy is restricted to in-frame clones and leaves out a portion. The sample holds some 320,000 clones; more than 70% are singletons and the top ten take approximately 5.3%. The sample was PBMCs or T cells enriched from blood (not recorded which). The origin of this receptor is a woman aged 25 to 39 who had recovered from COVID-19.

CDR3 amino acids: CAISDQTSGANTQYF. The CDR3 DNA follows: TGTGCCATCAGTGACCAGACTAGCGGGGCGAATACGCAGTATTTT. J is TRBJ2-3 and V is TRBV10-3; 11 nucleotides align to TRBD2. The junction had 6 bases not matched to a gene; V was cut back by 3 bases and J by 7 bases. CDR1 and CDR2 from the germline V gene are ENHRY and SYGVKD. CDR3 length: 15 residues.